The next 9 T cell receptor beta chains were all read from a single sample in a study of T cell changes during pregnancy in multiple sclerosis. The assay was immunoSEQ multiplex PCR, and TCRdb's table has in-frame clones only and misses some. The sample holds about 36,000 clones; 88% are singletons and the top ten take 0.5% to 0.65%. The material sequenced was CD4+ T cells from peripheral blood mononuclear cells, taken in the first trimester of pregnancy. The receptors derive from a female donor with multiple sclerosis, enrolled in a pregnancy study.

The chain has TRBV30 and TRBJ2-3, with TRBD1 matching 7 bases. Looked up from germline, CDR1 is GTSNPN and CDR2 is SVGIG (reference sequence). The V gene end was trimmed by 3 bases and the J gene end by 2 bases; junction bases not matched to a gene: 14. This CDR3 is 17 amino acids long. The CDR3 DNA sequence: TGTGCCTGGAGGGAGGACAGGATTGGATCCCACACAGATACGCAGTATTTT. It encodes CAWREDRIGSHTDTQYF.

The V call is TRBV9, the J call TRBJ2-2; D may be TRBD1 (5 bases). The CDR3 loop spans 14 amino acids. Trimming pared 0 bases from V and 8 bases from J, leaving 11 bases between. Germline V CDR1 and CDR2: SGDLS, YYNGEE. In DNA form, the CDR3 reads TGTGCCAGCAGCGTAGAAGGCAGGGCGGGGGAGCTGTTTTTT. This gives the protein CASSVEGRAGELFF.

The J gene is TRBJ1-4, the V gene TRBV28, with TRBD1 matching over 9 bases. V shed 6 bases, J shed 7 bases, and the junction held 9 bases outside the gene matches. Per the germline V gene, CDR1 is MDHEN and CDR2 is SYDVKM. The CDR3 sequence is 15 residues long. In DNA form, the CDR3 reads TGTGCCAGCAGCCCCACCGGGACAGGGAGTGAAAAACTGTTTTTT. Protein sequence: CASSPTGTGSEKLFF.

The rearrangement uses TRBV28 and TRBJ2-1, with TRBD2 matching 9 bases. The CDR3 extends over 16 amino acids. V was pared by 3 bases and J by 4 bases, with 7 bases of the junction left unmatched. Germline CDR1 MDHEN, CDR2 SYDVKM. CDR3 DNA sequence: TGTGCCAGCAGTTTGGCTCGACTAGCGGCTTACAATGAGCAGTTCTTC. This gives the protein CASSLARLAAYNEQFF.

This sequence joins TRBV7-6 and TRBJ2-2; a weak D match, TRBD2 (5 bases). With 4 bases removed from V and 8 bases from J, the gap between germline ends came to 11 bases. Germline values: CDR1 SGHVS, CDR2 FNYEAQ. This CDR3 region has 13 residues. CDR3 in DNA: TGTGCCAGCAGCTCGAGGGTGGCAGGGGAGCTGTTTTTT. It translates to CASSSRVAGELFF.

This rearrangement joins TRBV29-1 to TRBJ2-1; TRBD2 matches 9 bases. The CDR3 is 13 residues long. V was clipped by 4 bases and J by 3 bases; unmatched bases: 1. Germline CDR1 reads SQVTM; CDR2 reads ANQGSEA. In DNA form, the CDR3 reads TGCAGCGTTGGAGCGGGGGGCTACAATGAGCAGTTCTTC. Its protein is CSVGAGGYNEQFF.

The genes are TRBV30 and TRBJ2-5; D uncertain. The V end was cut by 4 bases, the J end by 2 bases, with 11 bases between. This CDR3 spans 13 amino acids. Germline assignment: CDR1 GTSNPN and CDR2 SVGIG (reference sequence). CDR3 nucleotide sequence: TGTGCCTGGACGTCAGGTTCGCAAGAGACCCAGTACTTC. Protein: CAWTSGSQETQYF.

The chain carries TRBV6-1 and TRBJ2-7; 9 nucleotides line up with TRBD2. This CDR3 contains 15 residues. V shed 0 bases and J 6 bases; nucleotides not matched to a gene: 6. CDR1 is MNHNS and CDR2 is SASEGT in the germline V gene. The CDR3 protein is CASSEARLAVSEQYF. The CDR3 DNA reads TGTGCCAGCAGTGAAGCCCGACTAGCGGTATCCGAGCAGTACTTC.

The chain is built from TRBV6-6 and TRBJ1-2, with D possibly being TRBD1 (5 bases). V was shortened by 0 bases and J by 6 bases, with 14 bases between the two germline ends. The CDR3 has 15 residues. Germline V gene lookup returns CDR1 MNHNY and CDR2 SVGAGI (reference sequence). In DNA, the CDR3 is TGTGCCAGCAGTTACTCGCGGGGCTCCCAGGATGGCTACACCTTC. This gives the protein CASSYSRGSQDGYTF.